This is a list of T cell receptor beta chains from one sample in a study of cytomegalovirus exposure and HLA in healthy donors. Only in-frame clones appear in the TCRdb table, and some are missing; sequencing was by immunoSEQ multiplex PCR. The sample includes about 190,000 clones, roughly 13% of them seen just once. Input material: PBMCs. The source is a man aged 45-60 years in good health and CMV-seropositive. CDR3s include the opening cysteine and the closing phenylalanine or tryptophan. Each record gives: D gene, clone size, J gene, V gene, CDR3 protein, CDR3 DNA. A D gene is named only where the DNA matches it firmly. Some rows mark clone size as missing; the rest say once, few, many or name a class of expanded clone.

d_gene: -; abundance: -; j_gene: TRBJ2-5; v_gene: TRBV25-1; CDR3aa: CASSERGRYQETQYF; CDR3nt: TGTGCCAGCAGTGAGCGGGGGCGCTACCAAGAGACCCAGTACTTC
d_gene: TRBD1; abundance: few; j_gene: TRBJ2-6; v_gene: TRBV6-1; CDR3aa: CASSAGGQGVSGANVLTF; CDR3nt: TGTGCCAGCAGTGCGGGGGGACAGGGGGTCTCTGGGGCCAACGTCCTGACTTTC
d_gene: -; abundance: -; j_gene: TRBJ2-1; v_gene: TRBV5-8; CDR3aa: CASSFQGTSTNYNEQFF; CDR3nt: TGTGCCAGCAGCTTTCAAGGGACTTCGACCAATTACAATGAGCAGTTCTTC
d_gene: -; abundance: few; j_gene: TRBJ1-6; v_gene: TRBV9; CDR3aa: CASSVEGQSYNSPLHF; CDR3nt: TGTGCCAGCAGCGTAGAGGGGCAGTCCTATAATTCACCCCTCCACTTT
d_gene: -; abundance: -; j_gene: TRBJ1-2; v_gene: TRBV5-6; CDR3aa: CASRPGQANGYTF; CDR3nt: TGTGCCAGCAGGCCCGGACAAGCAAATGGCTACACCTTC
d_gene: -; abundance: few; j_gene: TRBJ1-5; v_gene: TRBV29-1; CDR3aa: CSVEGSAGQPQHF; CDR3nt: TGCAGCGTTGAAGGATCCGCAGGTCAGCCCCAGCATTTT
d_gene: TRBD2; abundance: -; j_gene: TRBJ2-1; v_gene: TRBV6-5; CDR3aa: CASSNLAGGNNEQFF; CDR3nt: TGTGCCAGCAGTAACTTAGCGGGGGGGAACAATGAGCAGTTCTTC
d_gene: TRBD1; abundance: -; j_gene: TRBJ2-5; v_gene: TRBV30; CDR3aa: CAWADRGTPYF; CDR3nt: TGTGCCTGGGCGGACAGGGGGACTCCGTACTTC
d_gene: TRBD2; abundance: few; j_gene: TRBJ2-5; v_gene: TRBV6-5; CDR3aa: CASSLTIAGYETQYF; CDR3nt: TGTGCCAGCAGTTTAACTATAGCGGGTTATGAGACCCAGTACTTC
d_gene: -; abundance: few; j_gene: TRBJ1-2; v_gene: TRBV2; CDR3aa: CASSPDYGYTF; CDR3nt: TGTGCCAGCAGTCCGGACTATGGCTACACCTTC
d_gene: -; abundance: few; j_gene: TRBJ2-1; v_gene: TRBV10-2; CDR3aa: CASSEEGRVWNEQFF; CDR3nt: TGCGCCAGCAGTGAGGAGGGAAGGGTATGGAATGAGCAGTTCTTC
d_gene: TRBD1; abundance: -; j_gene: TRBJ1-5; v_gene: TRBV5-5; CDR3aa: CASSLQGSQPQHF; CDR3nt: TGTGCCAGCAGCTTACAGGGGTCTCAGCCCCAGCATTTT
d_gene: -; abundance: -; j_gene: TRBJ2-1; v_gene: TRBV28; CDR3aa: CASSSPADSSYNEQFF; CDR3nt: TGTGCCAGCAGTTCTCCAGCGGATAGCTCCTACAATGAGCAGTTCTTC
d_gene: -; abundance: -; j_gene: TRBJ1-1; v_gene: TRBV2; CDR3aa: CATTPQVANTEAFF; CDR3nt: TGTGCCACTACTCCACAGGTCGCGAACACTGAAGCTTTCTTT
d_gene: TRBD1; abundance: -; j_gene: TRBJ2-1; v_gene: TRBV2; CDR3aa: CACVRDRGVNEQFF; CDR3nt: TGTGCCTGCGTACGGGACAGGGGGGTCAATGAGCAGTTCTTC
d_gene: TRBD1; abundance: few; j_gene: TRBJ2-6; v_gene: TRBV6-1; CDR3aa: CASSEQGARGANVLTF; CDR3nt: TGTGCCAGCAGTGAACAGGGGGCGCGTGGGGCCAACGTCCTGACTTTC
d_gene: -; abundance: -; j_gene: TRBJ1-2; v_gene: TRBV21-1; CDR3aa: CASSKGGRRYGYTF; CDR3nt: TGTGCCAGCAGCAAAGGTGGAAGGAGGTATGGCTACACCTTC
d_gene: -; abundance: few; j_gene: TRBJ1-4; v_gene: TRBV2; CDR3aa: CATIGQRANEKLFF; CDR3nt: TGTGCCACGATCGGACAGCGAGCTAATGAAAAACTGTTTTTT
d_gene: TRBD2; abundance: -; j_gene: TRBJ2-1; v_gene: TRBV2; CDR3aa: CASRGTSGGEQFF; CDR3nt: TGTGCCAGCAGAGGGACTAGCGGGGGGGAGCAGTTCTTC
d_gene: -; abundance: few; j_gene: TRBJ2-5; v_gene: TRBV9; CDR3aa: CASSAEGLIQETQYF; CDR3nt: TGTGCCAGCAGCGCTGAGGGACTCATCCAAGAGACCCAGTACTTC
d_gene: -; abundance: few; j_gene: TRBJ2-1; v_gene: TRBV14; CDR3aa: CASSHRGRPYNEQFF; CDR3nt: TGTGCCAGCAGCCACCGGGGGAGACCCTACAATGAGCAGTTCTTC
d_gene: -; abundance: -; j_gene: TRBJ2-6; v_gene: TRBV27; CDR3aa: CASSLRFQLSGANVLTF; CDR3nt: TGTGCCAGCAGTTTGAGGTTCCAGCTCTCTGGGGCCAACGTCCTGACTTTC
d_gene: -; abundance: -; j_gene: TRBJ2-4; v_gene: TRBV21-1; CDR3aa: CAGTGLVGAKNIQYF; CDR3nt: TGTGCCGGTACAGGGTTGGTAGGAGCCAAAAACATTCAGTACTTC
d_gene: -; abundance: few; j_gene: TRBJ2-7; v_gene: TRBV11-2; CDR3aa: CASSLRDSRDYEQYF; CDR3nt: TGTGCCAGCAGCTTGCGGGACTCACGGGACTACGAGCAGTACTTC
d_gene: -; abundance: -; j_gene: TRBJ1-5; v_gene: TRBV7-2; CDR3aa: CASSLQGHQPQHF; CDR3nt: TGTGCCAGCAGCTTACAGGGTCACCAGCCCCAGCATTTT
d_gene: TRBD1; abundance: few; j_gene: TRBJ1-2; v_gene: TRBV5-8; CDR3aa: CAGGQGAGLDYGYTF; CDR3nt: TGTGCCGGTGGACAGGGAGCGGGACTTGACTATGGCTACACCTTC
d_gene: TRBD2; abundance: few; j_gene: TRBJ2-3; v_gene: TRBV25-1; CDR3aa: CASSVSGGGTDTQYF; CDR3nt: TGTGCCAGCAGTGTAAGCGGGGGCGGCACAGATACGCAGTATTTT
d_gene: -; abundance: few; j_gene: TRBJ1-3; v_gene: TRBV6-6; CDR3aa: CASSYSPTGGNTIYF; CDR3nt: TGTGCCAGCAGTTACTCCCCAACGGGAGGAAACACCATATATTTT
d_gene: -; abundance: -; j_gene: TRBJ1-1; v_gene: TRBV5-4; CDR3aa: CASSLEQANTEAFF; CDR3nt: TGTGCCAGCAGCTTGGAACAGGCGAACACTGAAGCTTTCTTT
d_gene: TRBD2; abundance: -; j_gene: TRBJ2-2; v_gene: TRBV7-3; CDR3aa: CASSDSPQRGGRGTGELFF; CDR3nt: TGTGCCAGCAGCGATTCGCCCCAGCGGGGGGGCCGGGGCACCGGGGAGCTGTTTTTT
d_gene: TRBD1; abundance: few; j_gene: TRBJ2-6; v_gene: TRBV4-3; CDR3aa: CASSQVPLTGFIAGANVLTF; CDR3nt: TGCGCCAGCAGCCAAGTCCCACTGACAGGGTTTATTGCTGGGGCCAACGTCCTGACTTTC
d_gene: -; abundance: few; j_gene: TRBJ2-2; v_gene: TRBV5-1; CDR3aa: CASSDLGLYTGELFF; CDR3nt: TGCGCCAGCAGCGACCTCGGACTGTACACCGGGGAGCTGTTTTTT
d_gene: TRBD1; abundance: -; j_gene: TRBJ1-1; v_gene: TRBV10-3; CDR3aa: CAISESAGGAGTEAFF; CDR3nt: TGTGCCATCAGTGAGTCGGCAGGGGGCGCGGGCACTGAAGCTTTCTTT
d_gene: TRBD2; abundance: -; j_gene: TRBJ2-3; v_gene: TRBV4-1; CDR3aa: CASSPPGRATDTQYF; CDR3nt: TGCGCCAGCAGCCCCCCGGGGAGGGCGACAGATACGCAGTATTTT
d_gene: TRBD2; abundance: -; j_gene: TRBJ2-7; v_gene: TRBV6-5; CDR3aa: CASSYPLAGGRREQYF; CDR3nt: TGTGCCAGCAGTTACCCACTAGCGGGGGGGCGCCGCGAGCAGTACTTC
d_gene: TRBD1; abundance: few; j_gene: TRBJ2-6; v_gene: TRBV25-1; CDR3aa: CASTRTGGGTGANVLTF; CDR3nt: TGTGCCAGCACCCGGACAGGGGGAGGCACTGGGGCCAACGTCCTGACTTTC
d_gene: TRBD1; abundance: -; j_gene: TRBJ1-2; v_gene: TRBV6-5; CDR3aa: CARPGQTIAHTF; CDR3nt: TGTGCCCGCCCGGGACAGACTATCGCGCACACCTTC
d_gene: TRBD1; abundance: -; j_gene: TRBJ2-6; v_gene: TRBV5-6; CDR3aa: CASSKDRGISGANVLTF; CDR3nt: TGTGCCAGCAGCAAGGACAGGGGGATTTCTGGGGCCAACGTCCTGACTTTC
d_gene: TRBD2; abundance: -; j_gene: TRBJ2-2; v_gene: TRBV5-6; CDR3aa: CASSLRTSGGLNTGELFF; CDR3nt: TGTGCCAGCAGCTTGAGGACTAGCGGGGGGCTGAACACCGGGGAGCTGTTTTTT
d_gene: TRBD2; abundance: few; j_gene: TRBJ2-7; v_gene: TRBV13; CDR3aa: CASSLVRTRSSYEQYF; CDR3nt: TGTGCCAGCAGCTTAGTCCGGACTAGGAGCTCCTACGAGCAGTACTTC
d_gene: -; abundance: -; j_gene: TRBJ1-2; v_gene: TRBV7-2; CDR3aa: CASSLYIRDYTF; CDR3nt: TGTGCCAGCAGCCTCTATATCCGCGACTACACCTTC
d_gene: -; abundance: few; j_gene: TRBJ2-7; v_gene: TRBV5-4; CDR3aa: CASSSQGYGYEQYF; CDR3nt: TGTGCCAGCAGCTCTCAGGGTTACGGCTACGAGCAGTACTTC
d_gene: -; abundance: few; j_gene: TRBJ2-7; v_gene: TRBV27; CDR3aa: CASTRKTGFSYEQYF; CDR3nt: TGTGCCAGCACCCGGAAAACAGGTTTCTCCTACGAGCAGTACTTC
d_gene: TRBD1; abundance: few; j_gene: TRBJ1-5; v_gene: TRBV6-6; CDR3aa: CASNLDRTSNQPQHF; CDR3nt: TGTGCCAGCAATTTGGACAGGACTAGCAATCAGCCCCAGCATTTT
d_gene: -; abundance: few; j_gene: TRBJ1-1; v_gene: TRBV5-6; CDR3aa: CASSRGPPANEAFF; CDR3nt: TGTGCCAGCAGCCGAGGGCCACCGGCGAATGAAGCTTTCTTT
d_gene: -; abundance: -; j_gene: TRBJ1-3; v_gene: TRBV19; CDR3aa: CASYSVSGNTIYF; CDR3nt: TGTGCCAGTTATTCCGTCTCTGGAAACACCATATATTTT
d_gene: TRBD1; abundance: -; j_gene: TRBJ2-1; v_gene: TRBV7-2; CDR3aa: CASSLTTGTYNEQFF; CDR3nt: TGTGCCAGCAGCTTAACGACAGGGACATACAATGAGCAGTTCTTC
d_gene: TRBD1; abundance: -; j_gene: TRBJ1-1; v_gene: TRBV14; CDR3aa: CASSHLTGWDTEAFF; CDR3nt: TGTGCCAGCAGCCATTTGACAGGGTGGGACACTGAAGCTTTCTTT
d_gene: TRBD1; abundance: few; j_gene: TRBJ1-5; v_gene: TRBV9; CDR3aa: CASSVDTGGGNQPQHF; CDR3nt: TGTGCCAGCAGCGTAGACACAGGGGGAGGCAATCAGCCCCAGCATTTT
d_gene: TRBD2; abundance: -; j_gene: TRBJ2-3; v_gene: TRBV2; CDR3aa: CASSETPISGDTQYF; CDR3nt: TGTGCCAGCAGTGAAACCCCGATTAGCGGGGATACGCAGTATTTT
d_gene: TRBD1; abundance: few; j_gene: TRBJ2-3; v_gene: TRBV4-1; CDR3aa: CASSPGQGPTDTQYF; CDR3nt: TGCGCCAGCAGCCCCGGACAGGGACCCACAGATACGCAGTATTTT
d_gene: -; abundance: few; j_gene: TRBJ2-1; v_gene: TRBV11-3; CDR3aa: CASSPRGKNEQFF; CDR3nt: TGTGCCAGCAGCCCTAGGGGGAAAAATGAGCAGTTCTTC
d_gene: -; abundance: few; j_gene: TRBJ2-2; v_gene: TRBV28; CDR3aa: CASQQGNTGELFF; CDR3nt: TGTGCCAGCCAACAGGGTAACACCGGGGAGCTGTTTTTT
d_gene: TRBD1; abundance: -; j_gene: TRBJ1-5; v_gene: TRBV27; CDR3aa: CASSKSWTGNQPQHF; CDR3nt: TGTGCCAGCAGTAAATCTTGGACAGGGAATCAGCCCCAGCATTTT
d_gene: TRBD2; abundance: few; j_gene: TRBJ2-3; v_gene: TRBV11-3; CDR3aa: CASSASGGAVDTQYF; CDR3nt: TGTGCCAGCAGCGCTAGCGGGGGGGCCGTAGATACGCAGTATTTT